This TCR beta chain was captured in a study of blood T cells in healthy people across ages. In its sample, this clonotype was seen a few times. The antigen is unknown. CDR3 size: 14 residues. Trimming cost V 3 bases and J 0 bases, with 6 bases left between them. Peripheral blood, about 10 milliliters per donor, was collected. Findings of the study overall: Per million T cells, TCR beta diversity dropped roughly linearly as age increased.

Together with a sample-barcoded 5' primer, a J-beta primer mix was included in a second PCR lasting roughly 6 to 12 cycles. Each cDNA molecule, via a template-switch adaptor with 12 random nucleotides, was tagged. TCRdb redid the calling of the 5' RACE reads with MiXCR, one entry per CDR3 protein. The sample contains roughly 1.5 million distinct CDR3 sequences, roughly 43% of which appear only once. This rearrangement joins TRBV12-3 or TRBV12-4 to TRBJ1-3; no firm D call. The sample taken for sequencing was blood. The sequence was obtained from a woman younger than 35 in good health. The CDR3 here is CASSFASSGNTIYF. The CDR3 DNA reads TGTGCCAGCAGTTTCGCGTCCTCTGGAAACACCATATATTTT.